The entry below describes one T cell receptor beta chain. The table lists this clone with a few counts. Its antigen is currently not known. No per-base quality is available; no much larger clone lies one base away. This sample was taken from a study of blood T cell repertoires in COVID-19 (dated by TCRdb to 2020 to 2022). The study in broad terms: Samples covering the acute and convalescent phases of COVID-19 were provided by collaborators in the United States, Italy and Spain. The material from the prospective study consisted of cDNA or gDNA derived from T cells, B-cell-depleted T cells, or PBMCs. Subjects who had been exposed to COVID-19, were actively infected with it, or had recovered from it provided the deeply sampled blood TCRbeta repertoires that made up the dataset. The repertoires were released in a freely available public database intended as a resource for research on the immune response to SARS-CoV-2. The samples were drawn from the first 160 participants of the ongoing ImmuneRACE study and from some 1,300 subjects provided by 6 global collaborators. The sample metadata nearly always contained a de-identified subject ID, COVID-19 status, age in years and sex. Where HLA class I and class II types were available, the types were taken from metadata supplied by the sample provider, not from assay-based typing. The full study reports these points: Clinical and demographic metadata were provided uncurated, with the amount varying by source and participant.

Trimming costs V 6 bases and J 2 bases, and their ends lie 18 bases apart. From the cysteine through the phenylalanine, the CDR3 covers 16 amino acids. The entry retains the CDR3 DNA only, 48 bases that are in frame from base 1. CDR1 and CDR2, per the germline V gene, are MNHEY and SVGEGT. A second Seattle source provided samples from volunteer blood donors who had recovered from COVID-19. Whole blood was collected in K2EDTA tubes by collaborating institutions according to the institutions' own protocols. For TCRbeta analysis, collaborators shipped samples as frozen whole blood, isolated PBMCs, or DNA extracted from either of those sample types. TCRbeta CDR3 regions were amplified from genomic DNA by means of the immunoSEQ Assay, a bias-controlled multiplex PCR. The authors' analysis ran thus. The number of nucleated cells in each sample was estimated from the amplification of reference gene primers within the assay. To quantify the absolute abundance of each unique TCRbeta CDR3 rearrangement, sequence reads were collapsed and filtered. Productive Simpson clonality was computed per sample as the square root of Simpson's diversity index over productive rearrangements. Entries here come from immuneACCESS through TCRdb and include only in-frame sequences with V and J called. Some clones fail to appear in such tables; in the studies checked, an unresolved V gene covers under half of the shortfall, and the cause of the remainder is unknown. V and J calls and clone size follow that table, whereas D and trimming were derived from the DNA. The sample includes 200,000 to 250,000 clones, with roughly 90% observed a single time. In total, the top ten clones hold 2% to 2.5% of the sample.

The receptor was derived from a man aged 25 to 40 who had recovered from COVID-19. The chain links TRBV6-2 or TRBV6-3 with TRBJ2-3; 5 matching bases give a weak D call of TRBD2. Sample: peripheral blood. DNA sequence: TGTGCCAGCAGCCCTTGGACTCAAAATCCCACAGATACGCAGTATTTT. The resulting protein is CASSPWTQNPTDTQYF.